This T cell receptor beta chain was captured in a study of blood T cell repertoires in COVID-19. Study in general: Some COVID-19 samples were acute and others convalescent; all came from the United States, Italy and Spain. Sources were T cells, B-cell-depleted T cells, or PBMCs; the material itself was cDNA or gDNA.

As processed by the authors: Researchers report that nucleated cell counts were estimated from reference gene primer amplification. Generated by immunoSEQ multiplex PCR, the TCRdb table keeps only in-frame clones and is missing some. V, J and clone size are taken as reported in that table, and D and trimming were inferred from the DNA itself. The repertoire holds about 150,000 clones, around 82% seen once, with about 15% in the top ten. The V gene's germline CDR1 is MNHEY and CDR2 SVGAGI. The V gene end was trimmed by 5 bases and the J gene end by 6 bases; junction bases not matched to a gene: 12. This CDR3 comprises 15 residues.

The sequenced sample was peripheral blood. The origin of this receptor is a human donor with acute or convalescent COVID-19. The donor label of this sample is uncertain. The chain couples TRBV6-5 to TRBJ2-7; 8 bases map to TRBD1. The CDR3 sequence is CASSTQVTGGSEQYF. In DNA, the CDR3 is TGTGCCAGCAGTACGCAAGTAACAGGGGGGTCCGAGCAGTACTTC.